This T cell receptor beta chain was observed in a study of T cell responses to AZD1222 COVID-19 vaccine (dated by TCRdb to 2020 to 2023). Notes on the research overall: A total of 233 trial participants underwent TCR sequencing, of whom approximately 210 received two doses of AZD1222 and about 25 received two doses of the MenACWY control vaccine. Enrollment into the trials was organized by age into subgroups of 18-55, 56-69 and 70-plus years, and those subgroups contained roughly 140, 27 and 60 TCR-sequenced participants, respectively.

What the work shows at the level of the full study, not this receptor alone: CD4 TCRs associated with the vaccine covered the entire spike protein, and the dominant responses were in regions 160-218 and 743-854. Epitopes outside the regions mutated in the B.1.351 and B.1.1.7 variants were reportedly recognized by nearly half of the unique spike-specific TCRs. Because no day 14 peak-response samples were available, the repertoires could be characterized only after the peak T cell response. After two AZD1222 doses, both the breadth and the depth of spike-specific TCRs were significantly higher than at day 0 and than in MenACWY recipients. The 56-69-year group was small, and its depth increase did not reach significance, likely because of low power. Most participants were white British and females outnumbered males, and the authors suggested that clonal diversity may have been underestimated. Only five to seven AZD1222 recipients were SARS-CoV-2 seropositive at baseline, limiting conclusions about previously exposed vaccinees.

Details on this clone: Its antigen specificity is not known. One base away there is no much larger clone; base qualities are not given.

The time point label, read with the paper, signifies: about 28 days (+/-7) after the second vaccine dose. AZD1222 recipients whose second dose came at about 4 weeks and those whose second dose came at about 12 weeks were combined into one group, since spike-specific TCR depth and breadth did not differ between the two schedules. Vaccinee samples were obtained from the UK trials COV001 and COV002, which included a single-blind randomized controlled phase 2/3 trial of AZD1222 (ChAdOx1 nCoV-19) in healthy adults. For TCRbeta chain sequencing, PBMC samples were collected from trial participants at day 0 and at day 28 after the second dose. The CDR3 regions of human TCRbeta chains were analyzed by immunosequencing. The original pipeline was this. Repertoire TCRs were checked for matches against a reference library of SARS-CoV-2-specific TCRs that had been generated using the MIRA antigen-specificity platform. Breadth was defined as the fraction of unique TCRs that were SARS-CoV-2-associated. Depth was defined as the fraction of total T cells that were SARS-CoV-2-associated. Using the MIRA data, every spike-specific TCR was mapped to the spike region that the TCR reacted to and assigned to either a CD4 or a CD8 class. Log10-transformed breadth and depth values were compared by one-way ANOVA with Sidak's multiple comparisons tests. TCRdb mirrors the immuneACCESS table, restricted to in-frame sequences. Some clones are absent from its copies; in checked studies, under half trace to an unresolved V gene, and the reason for the others is unknown. From that table come the V and J calls and clone size; the DNA was used to work out D and trimming. The sample yields more than 150,000 clones; about 89% were counted once. Together, the top ten hold approximately 9% of the sample.

The specimen was peripheral blood, collected 28 days after the second AZD1222 dose. This clonotype was sampled from an adult who received the AZD1222 COVID-19 vaccine.

The DNA sequence is TGTGCCAGCAGCAGAGGGGTAACCGGGGAGCTGTTTTTT. Translated, it gives CASSRGVTGELFF. The rearrangement combines TRBV11-3 with TRBJ2-2; the D gene could be TRBD1 or TRBD2, each one agreeing over 5 bases. V loses 5 bases of germline sequence and J loses 5 bases, and the interval between the two ends is 9 bases. According to the germline V gene, CDR1 reads SGHNT and CDR2 reads YENEEA. Taken from cysteine to phenylalanine, the CDR3 has 13 residues. Here the CDR3 DNA is all that survives: 39 bases in frame from base 1.